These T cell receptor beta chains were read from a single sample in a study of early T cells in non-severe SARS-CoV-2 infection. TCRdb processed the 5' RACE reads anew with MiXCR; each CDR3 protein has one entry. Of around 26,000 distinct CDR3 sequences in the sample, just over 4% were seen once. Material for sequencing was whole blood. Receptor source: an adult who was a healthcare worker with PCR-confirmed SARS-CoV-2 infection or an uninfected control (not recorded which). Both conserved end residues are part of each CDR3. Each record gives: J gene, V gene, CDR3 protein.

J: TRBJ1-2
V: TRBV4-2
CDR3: CASSLNRDSYTGYTF

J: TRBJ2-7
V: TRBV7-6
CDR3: CASSSYKKYEQYF

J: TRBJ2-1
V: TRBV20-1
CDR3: CSARVRDRAANEQFF

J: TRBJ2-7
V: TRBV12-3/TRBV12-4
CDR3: CASTLSGGWYEQYF

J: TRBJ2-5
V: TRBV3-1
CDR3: CASSRTWAETQYF

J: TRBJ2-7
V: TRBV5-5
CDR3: CASSSWPRYSSYEQYF

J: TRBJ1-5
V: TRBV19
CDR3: CASSTLPGPQHF

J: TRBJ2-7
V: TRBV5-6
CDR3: CASNPSGSYEQYF

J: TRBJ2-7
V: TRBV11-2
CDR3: CASSSGQGRDEQYF

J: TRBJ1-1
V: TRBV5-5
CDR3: CASHTGPRAFF

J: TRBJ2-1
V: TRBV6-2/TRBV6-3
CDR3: CASSYSRDSYNEQFF

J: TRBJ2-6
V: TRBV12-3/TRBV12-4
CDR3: CASSDVTGANVLTF

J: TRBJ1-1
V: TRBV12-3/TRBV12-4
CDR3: CASTTTGVNTEAFF

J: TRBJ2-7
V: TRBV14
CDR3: CASSQTRGLYEQYF

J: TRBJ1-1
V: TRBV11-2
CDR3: CASSLADRNTEAFF

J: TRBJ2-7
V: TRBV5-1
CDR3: CASSLVGQGAEQYF

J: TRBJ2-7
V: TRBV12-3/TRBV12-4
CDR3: CASGRDGGSEQYF

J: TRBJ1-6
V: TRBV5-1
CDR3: CASSRRTGVGEALHF

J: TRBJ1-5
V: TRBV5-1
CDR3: CASSLAGAGAQPQHF

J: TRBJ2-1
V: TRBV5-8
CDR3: CASSLGLAGGLGYSYNEQFF

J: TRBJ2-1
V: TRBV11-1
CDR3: CASSLSGDQYNEQFF

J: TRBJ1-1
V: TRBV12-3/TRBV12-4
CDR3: CASSFSGRAFF

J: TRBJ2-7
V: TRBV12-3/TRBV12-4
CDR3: CASSLNRGNEQYF

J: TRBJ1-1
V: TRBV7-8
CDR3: CASSQNGLREAFF